These T cell receptor beta chains were read from a single sample in a study of blood T cell repertoires in COVID-19. Here immunoSEQ multiplex PCR was the method, and the copy in TCRdb shows in-frame clones only, minus some. This table has nearly 400,000 clones, roughly 91% appearing once. Sample: PBMCs or T cells enriched from blood (not recorded which). Source of these receptors: a woman between 25 and 40 years old who had recovered from COVID-19. The CDR3 runs from the conserved cysteine through the conserved F or W. A D gene is named only where the DNA matches it firmly. A row's size may be missing; if present it is once, few, many or a size class.

clone_size: -
j_call: TRBJ1-1
d_call: -
v_call: TRBV18
cdr3_nt: TGTGCCAGCTCACCGCCGGGACACGTCGGCACTGAAGCTTTCTTT
cdr3_aa: CASSPPGHVGTEAFF

clone_size: -
j_call: TRBJ2-5
d_call: TRBD1
v_call: TRBV18
cdr3_nt: TGTGCCAGCTCGCCACAACAGGGGTCGGAGACCCAGTACTTC
cdr3_aa: CASSPQQGSETQYF

clone_size: -
j_call: TRBJ1-1
d_call: TRBD1
v_call: TRBV5-1
cdr3_nt: TGCGCCAGCAGCTGGACAGGGGAGGATGAAGCTTTCTTT
cdr3_aa: CASSWTGEDEAFF

clone_size: -
j_call: TRBJ1-2
d_call: TRBD1
v_call: TRBV4-2
cdr3_nt: TGTGCCAGCAGCCGCGACAGGGGATCTTATGGCTACACCTTC
cdr3_aa: CASSRDRGSYGYTF

clone_size: -
j_call: TRBJ2-2
d_call: TRBD1
v_call: TRBV19
cdr3_nt: TGTGCCAGTAGTATTCTGGACAGGGCGAACACCGGGGAGCTGTTTTTT
cdr3_aa: CASSILDRANTGELFF

clone_size: -
j_call: TRBJ2-7
d_call: TRBD2
v_call: TRBV9
cdr3_nt: TGTGCCAGCAGCGTAGGGACTAGCTACGAGCAGTACTTC
cdr3_aa: CASSVGTSYEQYF

clone_size: -
j_call: TRBJ2-7
d_call: -
v_call: TRBV5-1
cdr3_nt: TGCGCCAGCAGCATCCAGGGTGCTAACGACGAGCAGTACTTC
cdr3_aa: CASSIQGANDEQYF

clone_size: -
j_call: TRBJ2-2
d_call: TRBD2
v_call: TRBV5-1
cdr3_nt: TGCGCCAGCGGATTAACTAGCGGGAGCGATACCGGGGAGCTGTTTTTT
cdr3_aa: CASGLTSGSDTGELFF

clone_size: -
j_call: TRBJ2-7
d_call: -
v_call: TRBV10-2
cdr3_nt: TGCGCCAGCAGTCCGCAGGGCTACGAGCAGTACTTC
cdr3_aa: CASSPQGYEQYF

clone_size: -
j_call: TRBJ1-4
d_call: TRBD1
v_call: TRBV9
cdr3_nt: TGTGCCAGCAGCCCCGAGGGGGCTGGTGAAAAACTGTTTTTT
cdr3_aa: CASSPEGAGEKLFF

clone_size: -
j_call: TRBJ2-4
d_call: -
v_call: TRBV27
cdr3_nt: TGTGCCAGCAGTTTATGGGGCGGAGTAGCCAAAAACATTCAGTACTTC
cdr3_aa: CASSLWGGVAKNIQYF

clone_size: -
j_call: TRBJ1-1
d_call: TRBD1
v_call: TRBV11-2
cdr3_nt: TGTGCCAGCAGCTATGGACAGGGGGTCTCTGAAGCTTTCTTT
cdr3_aa: CASSYGQGVSEAFF

clone_size: few
j_call: TRBJ1-2
d_call: TRBD1
v_call: TRBV4-1
cdr3_nt: TGCGCCAGCAGCCAAGAGCAAAACCAAAACAGGGGCCGGGGCTACACCTTC
cdr3_aa: CASSQEQNQNRGRGYTF

clone_size: -
j_call: TRBJ1-2
d_call: -
v_call: TRBV4-3
cdr3_nt: TGCGCCAGCAGCCAAGACGCGTCCTCCTATGGCTACACCTTC
cdr3_aa: CASSQDASSYGYTF

clone_size: -
j_call: TRBJ2-5
d_call: TRBD2
v_call: TRBV10-3
cdr3_nt: TGTGCCATCAGGACTAGCGGGGGGGCGGACGGTCAAGAGACCCAGTACTTC
cdr3_aa: CAIRTSGGADGQETQYF

clone_size: -
j_call: TRBJ1-1
d_call: TRBD1
v_call: TRBV7-9
cdr3_nt: TGTGCCAGCAGCCTCGGACAGGTGGCTTTCTTT
cdr3_aa: CASSLGQVAFF

clone_size: few
j_call: TRBJ2-2
d_call: -
v_call: TRBV12-3/TRBV12-4
cdr3_nt: TGTGCCAGCAGGCCTACTACCGGGGAGCTGTTTTTT
cdr3_aa: CASRPTTGELFF

clone_size: -
j_call: TRBJ1-6
d_call: -
v_call: TRBV4-1
cdr3_nt: TGCGCCAGCAGGCCCGGGGGGCTGAGGGCGAACCGGGATAATTCACCCCTCCACTTT
cdr3_aa: CASRPGGLRANRDNSPLHF

clone_size: -
j_call: TRBJ1-2
d_call: TRBD1
v_call: TRBV19
cdr3_nt: TGTGCCAGTAGTATACATGGGACGGGCATTGCAGGGGGCTATGGCTACACCTTC
cdr3_aa: CASSIHGTGIAGGYGYTF

clone_size: -
j_call: TRBJ2-5
d_call: TRBD1
v_call: TRBV4-2
cdr3_nt: TGTGCCAGCAGGCGTCTAGGGGGCGAGACCCAGTACTTC
cdr3_aa: CASRRLGGETQYF

clone_size: -
j_call: TRBJ2-3
d_call: -
v_call: TRBV10-3
cdr3_nt: TGTGCCATCAGGGGGGCCAGGGTTCTAAGCACAGATACGCAGTATTTT
cdr3_aa: CAIRGARVLSTDTQYF

clone_size: once
j_call: TRBJ2-1
d_call: -
v_call: TRBV2
cdr3_nt: TGTGCCAGCAGTGAAACCACAGGACCCTACAATGAGCAGTTCTTC
cdr3_aa: CASSETTGPYNEQFF

clone_size: -
j_call: TRBJ1-5
d_call: TRBD1
v_call: TRBV18
cdr3_nt: TGTGCCAGCTCAGCAACAGGGGCATACAATCAGCCCCAGCATTTT
cdr3_aa: CASSATGAYNQPQHF

clone_size: once
j_call: TRBJ2-2
d_call: -
v_call: TRBV11-3
cdr3_nt: TGTGCCAGCAGCCTTAACACCGGGGAGCTGTTTTTT
cdr3_aa: CASSLNTGELFF

clone_size: once
j_call: TRBJ1-2
d_call: TRBD1
v_call: TRBV29-1
cdr3_nt: TGCAGCGTTGTGATCGACAGGGGCGCTCATGGCTACACCTTC
cdr3_aa: CSVVIDRGAHGYTF

clone_size: -
j_call: TRBJ1-3
d_call: TRBD1
v_call: TRBV7-2
cdr3_nt: TGTGCCAGCAGCGCCGGGACAGGGGGAAACACCATATATTTT
cdr3_aa: CASSAGTGGNTIYF

clone_size: -
j_call: TRBJ2-2
d_call: TRBD1
v_call: TRBV9
cdr3_nt: TGTGCCAGCAGCCCAAAGGGACAGGGGGCAACGTTGGGGGAGCTGTTTTTT
cdr3_aa: CASSPKGQGATLGELFF

clone_size: -
j_call: TRBJ2-1
d_call: -
v_call: TRBV19
cdr3_nt: TGTGCCAGTAGTATAACAGGGAATGAGCAGTTCTTC
cdr3_aa: CASSITGNEQFF

clone_size: -
j_call: TRBJ2-3
d_call: TRBD2
v_call: TRBV7-9
cdr3_nt: TGTGCCAGCAGCTTTGGACTAGCTACAGATACGCAGTATTTT
cdr3_aa: CASSFGLATDTQYF

clone_size: -
j_call: TRBJ1-2
d_call: -
v_call: TRBV29-1
cdr3_nt: TGCAGCGTTTCAGGGGACTATGGCTACACCTTC
cdr3_aa: CSVSGDYGYTF

clone_size: -
j_call: TRBJ2-5
d_call: -
v_call: TRBV18
cdr3_nt: TGTGCCAGCTCACCATCATCCCGGGAGACCCAGTACTTC
cdr3_aa: CASSPSSRETQYF

clone_size: -
j_call: TRBJ2-2
d_call: -
v_call: TRBV3-1/TRBV3-2
cdr3_nt: TGTGCCAGCCGTAGGGGTAACACCGGGGAGCTGTTTTTT
cdr3_aa: CASRRGNTGELFF

clone_size: -
j_call: TRBJ2-7
d_call: -
v_call: TRBV20-1
cdr3_nt: TGCAGTGCTAGTCTGGGCAGGGCCCACTACGAGCAGTACTTC
cdr3_aa: CSASLGRAHYEQYF

clone_size: -
j_call: TRBJ2-1
d_call: TRBD2
v_call: TRBV5-5
cdr3_nt: TGTGCCAGCAGCGGGACTAACTCCTACAATGAGCAGTTCTTC
cdr3_aa: CASSGTNSYNEQFF

clone_size: -
j_call: TRBJ2-3
d_call: TRBD1
v_call: TRBV6-1
cdr3_nt: TGTGCCAGCAGTTTCCAAGGGGGCGTATATACGCAGTATTTT
cdr3_aa: CASSFQGGVYTQYF

clone_size: -
j_call: TRBJ1-2
d_call: -
v_call: TRBV7-2
cdr3_nt: TGTGCCAGCAGCTTAAGGGCAGGGGATGATCCTAGCTATGGCTACACCTTC
cdr3_aa: CASSLRAGDDPSYGYTF

clone_size: -
j_call: TRBJ2-1
d_call: TRBD2
v_call: TRBV19
cdr3_nt: TGTGCCAGTAGGTCCCTTCCTGGGACTAGCGGGAGTTCCTACAATGAGCAGTTCTTC
cdr3_aa: CASRSLPGTSGSSYNEQFF

clone_size: -
j_call: TRBJ2-3
d_call: -
v_call: TRBV27
cdr3_nt: TGTGCCAGCAGTTTAGGACAGAGCACAGATACGCAGTATTTT
cdr3_aa: CASSLGQSTDTQYF

clone_size: -
j_call: TRBJ1-3
d_call: -
v_call: TRBV30
cdr3_nt: TGTGCCTGGAGTACCTTGGGAGGGATTAGTACAGTTGCCATATATTTT
cdr3_aa: CAWSTLGGISTVAIYF